Listed below are T cell receptor beta chains from one sample, sequenced in a study of Ad26.COV2.S vaccination and SARS-CoV-2 variants. Sequenced by immunoSEQ multiplex PCR; TCRdb stores in-frame clones only, minus some. This sample has roughly 390,000 clones, with around 85% found just once. The material sequenced was peripheral blood, taken in a trial of Ad26.COV2.S vaccine versus placebo. These receptors originate from a person between 18 and 65 years old who received the Ad26.COV2.S COVID-19 vaccine or a placebo. Each CDR3 is given with its conserved first and last residue. A D gene is named only where the DNA matches it firmly. Size is stated for part of the rows, as once, few or many counts, or as a class when the clone is expanded.

J,D,size,V,DNA,CDR3
TRBJ2-7,TRBD2,NA,TRBV18,TGTGCCAGCTCACCACGGAGCGGGGGTTCGACCTACGAGCAGTACTTC,CASSPRSGGSTYEQYF
TRBJ1-6,NA,NA,TRBV4-1,TGCGCCAGCAGCCAAGCGGACGAAGAAAATTCACCCCTCCACTTT,CASSQADEENSPLHF
TRBJ1-5,NA,NA,TRBV5-1,TGCGCCAGCAGTCAAGACTTCAATCAGCCCCAGCATTTT,CASSQDFNQPQHF
TRBJ2-3,NA,NA,TRBV10-3,TGTGCCATCAGTGAGTCCGGAGGGGGCAGCACAGATACGCAGTATTTT,CAISESGGGSTDTQYF
TRBJ2-3,TRBD2,NA,TRBV6-6,TGTGCCAGCAGCCGACTAGCGGGGGTAACAGATACGCAGTATTTT,CASSRLAGVTDTQYF
TRBJ2-2,NA,NA,TRBV7-2,TGTGCCAGCAGTTCGACACCTAACACCGGGGAGCTGTTTTTT,CASSSTPNTGELFF
TRBJ2-5,TRBD2,NA,TRBV9,TGTGCCAGCAGCGCCGGAGGGCGGGGGGGCCAAGAGACCCAGTACTTC,CASSAGGRGGQETQYF
TRBJ1-1,NA,NA,TRBV5-4,TGTGCCAGCAGCTTATCCCGGACTGAAGCTTTCTTT,CASSLSRTEAFF
TRBJ2-4,TRBD1,NA,TRBV10-1,TGCGCCAGCAGTGAGAGCAGGGGGCTTACCTACATTCAGTACTTC,CASSESRGLTYIQYF
TRBJ1-2,NA,few,TRBV6-1,TGTGCCAGCAGTGAAGGGCAGCGTAATGGCTACACCTTC,CASSEGQRNGYTF
TRBJ1-3,NA,few,TRBV10-2,TGCGCCAGCAGTGAGATAGTTAGGAGTCCTGGAAACACCATATATTTT,CASSEIVRSPGNTIYF
TRBJ1-2,NA,NA,TRBV2,TGTGCCAGCAGACAGGACGGCTACACCTTC,CASRQDGYTF
TRBJ2-3,TRBD1,NA,TRBV2,TGTGCCAGCAGAGCGGACAGGGGGCGTACAGATACGCAGTATTTT,CASRADRGRTDTQYF
TRBJ2-7,TRBD2,NA,TRBV14,TGTGCCAGCAGCCAAGACACTAGCGGGGGCATCGCCTACGAGCAGTACTTC,CASSQDTSGGIAYEQYF
TRBJ1-5,NA,NA,TRBV20-1,TGCAGTGCTAGTGGATCTCCCCCCGGGGGATATAGCAATCAGCCCCAGCATTTT,CSASGSPPGGYSNQPQHF
TRBJ2-5,NA,NA,TRBV4-1,TGCGCCAGCAGCCAAGATCCCGAGGGTTGGGAAGAGACCCAGTACTTC,CASSQDPEGWEETQYF
TRBJ2-7,NA,NA,TRBV11-2,TGTGCCAGCAGCCTTCTCTACGAGCAGTACTTC,CASSLLYEQYF
TRBJ2-3,TRBD2,NA,TRBV5-4,TGTGCCAGCAGCCGTGAAGCGGGGGAGACAGATACGCAGTATTTT,CASSREAGETDTQYF